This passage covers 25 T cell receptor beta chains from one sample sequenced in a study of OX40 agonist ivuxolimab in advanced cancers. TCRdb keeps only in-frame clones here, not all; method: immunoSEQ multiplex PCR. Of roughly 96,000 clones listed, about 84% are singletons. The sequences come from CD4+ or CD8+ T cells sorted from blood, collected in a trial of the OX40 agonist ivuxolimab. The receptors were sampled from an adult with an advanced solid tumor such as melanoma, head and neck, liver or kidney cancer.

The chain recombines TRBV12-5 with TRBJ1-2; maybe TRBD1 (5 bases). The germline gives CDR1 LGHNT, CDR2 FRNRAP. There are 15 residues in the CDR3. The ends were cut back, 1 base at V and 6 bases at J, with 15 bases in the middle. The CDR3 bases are TGTGCTAGTGGTTTGGGTGGACACCCTTCGGATGGCTACACCTTC. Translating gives CASGLGGHPSDGYTF.

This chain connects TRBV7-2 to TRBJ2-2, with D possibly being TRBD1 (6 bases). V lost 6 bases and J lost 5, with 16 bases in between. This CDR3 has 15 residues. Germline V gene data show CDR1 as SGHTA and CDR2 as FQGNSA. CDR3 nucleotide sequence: TGTGCCAGCAGTTTTACAGGGACGTTAACCGGGGAGCTGTTTTTT. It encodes CASSFTGTLTGELFF.

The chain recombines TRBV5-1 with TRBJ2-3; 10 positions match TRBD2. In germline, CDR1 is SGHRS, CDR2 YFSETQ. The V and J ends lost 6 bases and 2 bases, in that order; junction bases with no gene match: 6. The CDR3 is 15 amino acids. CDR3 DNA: TGCGCCAGCAAAGCGGGGGGGGTACCCACAGATACGCAGTATTTT. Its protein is CASKAGGVPTDTQYF.

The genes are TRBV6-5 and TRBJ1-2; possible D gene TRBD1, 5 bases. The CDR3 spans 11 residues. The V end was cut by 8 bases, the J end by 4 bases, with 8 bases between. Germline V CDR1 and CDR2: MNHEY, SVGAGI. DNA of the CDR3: TGTGCCAGCTGGGGCGGCTATGGCTACACCTTC. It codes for CASWGGYGYTF.

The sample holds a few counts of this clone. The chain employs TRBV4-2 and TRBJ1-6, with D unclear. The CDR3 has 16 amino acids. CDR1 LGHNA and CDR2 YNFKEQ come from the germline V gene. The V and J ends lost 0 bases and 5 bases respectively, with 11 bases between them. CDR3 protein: CASSQDLGSNNSPLHF. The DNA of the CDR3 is TGTGCCAGCAGCCAAGATCTGGGATCCAATAATTCACCCCTCCACTTT.

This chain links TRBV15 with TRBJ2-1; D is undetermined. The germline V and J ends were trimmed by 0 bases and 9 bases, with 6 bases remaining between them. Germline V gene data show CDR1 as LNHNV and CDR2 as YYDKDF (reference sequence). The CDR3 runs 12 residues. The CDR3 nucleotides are TGTGCCACCAGCAGAGATCGCGGTGAGCAGTTCTTC. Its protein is CATSRDRGEQFF. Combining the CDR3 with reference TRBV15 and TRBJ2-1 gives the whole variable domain DAMVIQNPRYQVTQFGKPVTLSCSQTLNHNVMYWYQQKSSQAPKLLFHYYDKDFNNEADTPDNFQSRRPNTSFCFLDIRSPGLGDTAMYLCATSRDRGEQFFGPGTRLTVL.

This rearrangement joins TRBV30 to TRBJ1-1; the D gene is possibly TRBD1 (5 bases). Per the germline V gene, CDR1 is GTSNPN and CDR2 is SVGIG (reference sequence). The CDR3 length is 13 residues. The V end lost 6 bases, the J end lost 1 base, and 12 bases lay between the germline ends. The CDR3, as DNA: TGTGCCTGCGTCGGGGCGGGGAACACTGAAGCTTTCTTT. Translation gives CACVGAGNTEAFF.

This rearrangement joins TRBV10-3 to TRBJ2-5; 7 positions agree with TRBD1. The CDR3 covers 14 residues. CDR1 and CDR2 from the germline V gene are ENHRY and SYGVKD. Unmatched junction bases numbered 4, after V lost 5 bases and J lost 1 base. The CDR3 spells CAISPGQPQETQYF. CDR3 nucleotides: TGTGCCATCAGTCCGGGACAGCCCCAAGAGACCCAGTACTTC.

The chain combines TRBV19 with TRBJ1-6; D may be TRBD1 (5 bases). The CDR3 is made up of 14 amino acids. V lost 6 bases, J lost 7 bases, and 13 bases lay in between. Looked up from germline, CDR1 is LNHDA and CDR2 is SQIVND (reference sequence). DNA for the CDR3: TGTGCCAGTAGAAGCCGGGAGGGGAATTCACCCCTCCACTTT. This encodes CASRSREGNSPLHF.

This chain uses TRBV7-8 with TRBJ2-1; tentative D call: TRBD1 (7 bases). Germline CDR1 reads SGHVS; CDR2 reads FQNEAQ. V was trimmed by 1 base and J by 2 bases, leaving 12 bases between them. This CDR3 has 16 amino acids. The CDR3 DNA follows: TGTGCCAGCAGCTTAGACCAGGGGGAGGCCTACAATGAGCAGTTCTTC. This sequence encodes CASSLDQGEAYNEQFF.

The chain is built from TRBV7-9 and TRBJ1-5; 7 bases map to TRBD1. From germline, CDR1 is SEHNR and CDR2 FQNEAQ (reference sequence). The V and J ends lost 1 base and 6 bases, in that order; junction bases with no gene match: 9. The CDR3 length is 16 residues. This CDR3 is CASSLGQSGGVQPQHF. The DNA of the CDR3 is TGTGCCAGCAGCTTAGGACAATCAGGGGGTGTTCAGCCCCAGCATTTT.

The CDR3 DNA sequence: TGCGCCAGCAGTGAGTCAGGGATCCGGCATGGCTACACCTTC. Amino acids: CASSESGIRHGYTF. This chain uses TRBV10-1 with TRBJ1-2, with D unresolved. The V gene's germline CDR1 is WNHNN and CDR2 SYGVQD (reference sequence). The CDR3 totals 14 residues. Between the trimmed V and J ends, which lost 0 bases and 6 bases, there was a span of 11 bases.

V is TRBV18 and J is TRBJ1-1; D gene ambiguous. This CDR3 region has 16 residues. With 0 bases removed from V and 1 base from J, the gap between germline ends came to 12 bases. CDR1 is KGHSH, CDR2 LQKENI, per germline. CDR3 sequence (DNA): TGTGCCAGCTCACCACCGCGGCCTGGAGGGAACACTGAAGCTTTCTTT. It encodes CASSPPRPGGNTEAFF. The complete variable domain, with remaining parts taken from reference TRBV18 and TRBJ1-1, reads NAGVMQNPRHLVRRRGQEARLRCSPMKGHSHVYWYRQLPEEGLKFMVYLQKENIIDESGMPKERFSAEFPKEGPSILRIQQVVRGDSAAYFCASSPPRPGGNTEAFFGQGTRLTVV.

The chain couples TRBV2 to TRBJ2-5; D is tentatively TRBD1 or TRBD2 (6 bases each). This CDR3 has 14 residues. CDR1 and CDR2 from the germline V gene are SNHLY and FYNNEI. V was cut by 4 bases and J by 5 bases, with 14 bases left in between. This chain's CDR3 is CASSVMGGTETQYF. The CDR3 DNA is TGTGCCAGCAGTGTGATGGGGGGCACGGAGACCCAGTACTTC.

Here the CDR3 DNA reads TGTGCCAGCAGGACGTGGCTAGCGGGAGAAGCCGAGCAGTACTTC. This translates into CASRTWLAGEAEQYF. The chain joins TRBV2 to TRBJ2-7, with 10 bases fitting TRBD2. V shed 6 bases and J 6 bases; nucleotides not matched to a gene: 11. The CDR3 is 15 residues long. Germline CDR1 is SNHLY and CDR2 is FYNNEI.

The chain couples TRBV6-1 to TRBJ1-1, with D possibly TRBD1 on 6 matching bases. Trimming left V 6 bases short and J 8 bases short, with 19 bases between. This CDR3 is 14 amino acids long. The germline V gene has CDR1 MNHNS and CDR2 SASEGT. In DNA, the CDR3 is TGTGCCAGCAGAGTAGGCCCGGACAGCAACGAAGCTTTCTTT. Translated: CASRVGPDSNEAFF.

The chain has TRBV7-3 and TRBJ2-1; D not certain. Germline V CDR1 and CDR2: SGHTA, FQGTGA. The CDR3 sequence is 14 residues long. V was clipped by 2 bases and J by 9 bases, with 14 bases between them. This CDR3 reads CASSLLSGLGEQFF. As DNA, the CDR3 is TGTGCCAGCAGCTTACTCTCCGGGTTGGGTGAGCAGTTCTTC.

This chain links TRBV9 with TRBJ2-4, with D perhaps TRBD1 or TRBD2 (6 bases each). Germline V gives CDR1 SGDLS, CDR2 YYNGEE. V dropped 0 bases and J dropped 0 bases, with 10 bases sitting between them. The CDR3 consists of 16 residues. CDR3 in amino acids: CASSVEGGPAKNIQYF. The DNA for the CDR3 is TGTGCCAGCAGCGTAGAGGGGGGCCCAGCCAAAAACATTCAGTACTTC.

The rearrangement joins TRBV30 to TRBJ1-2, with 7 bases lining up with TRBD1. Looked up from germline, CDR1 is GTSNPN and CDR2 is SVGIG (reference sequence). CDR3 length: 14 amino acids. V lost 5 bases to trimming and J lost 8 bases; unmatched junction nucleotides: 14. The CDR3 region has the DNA TGTGCCTGGTTTAGTATCGGGACAGTCGGGGGCTACACCTTC. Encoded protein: CAWFSIGTVGGYTF.

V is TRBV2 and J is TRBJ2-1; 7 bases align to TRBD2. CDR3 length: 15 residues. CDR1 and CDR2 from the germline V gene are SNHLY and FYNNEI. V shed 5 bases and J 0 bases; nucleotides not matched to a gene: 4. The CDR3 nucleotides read TGTGCCAGCAGTACTAGCGCGGGCTCCTACAATGAGCAGTTCTTC. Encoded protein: CASSTSAGSYNEQFF.

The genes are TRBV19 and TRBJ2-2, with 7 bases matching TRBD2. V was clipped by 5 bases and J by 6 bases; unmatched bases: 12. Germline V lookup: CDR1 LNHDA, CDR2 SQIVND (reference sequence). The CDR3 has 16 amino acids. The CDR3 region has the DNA TGTGCCAGTAGTTTCCACCGGGACGCGGGGGCCGGGGAGCTGTTTTTT. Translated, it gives CASSFHRDAGAGELFF.

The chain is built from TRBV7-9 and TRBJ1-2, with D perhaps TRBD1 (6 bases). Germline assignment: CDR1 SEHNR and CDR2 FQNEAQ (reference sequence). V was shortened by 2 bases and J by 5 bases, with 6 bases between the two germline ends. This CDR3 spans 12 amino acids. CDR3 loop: CASSLTGYGYTF. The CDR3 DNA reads TGTGCCAGCAGCTTAACAGGGTATGGCTACACCTTC. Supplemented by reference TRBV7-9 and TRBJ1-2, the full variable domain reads DTGVSQNPRHKITKRGQNVTFRCDPISEHNRLYWYRQTLGQGPEFLTYFQNEAQLEKSRLLSDRFSAERPKGSFSTLEIQRTEQGDSAMYLCASSLTGYGYTFGSGTRLTVV.

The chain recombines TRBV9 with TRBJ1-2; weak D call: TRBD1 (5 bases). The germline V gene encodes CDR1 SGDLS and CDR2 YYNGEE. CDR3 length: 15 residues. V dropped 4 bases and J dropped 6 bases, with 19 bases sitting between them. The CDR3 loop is CASSPVRAGGNGYTF. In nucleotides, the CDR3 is TGTGCCAGCAGCCCAGTCAGGGCCGGAGGAAATGGCTACACCTTC. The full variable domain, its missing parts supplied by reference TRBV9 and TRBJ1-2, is DSGVTQTPKHLITATGQRVTLRCSPRSGDLSVYWYQQSLDQGLQFLIQYYNGEERAKGNILERFSAQQFPDLHSELNLSSLELGDSALYFCASSPVRAGGNGYTFGSGTRLTVV.

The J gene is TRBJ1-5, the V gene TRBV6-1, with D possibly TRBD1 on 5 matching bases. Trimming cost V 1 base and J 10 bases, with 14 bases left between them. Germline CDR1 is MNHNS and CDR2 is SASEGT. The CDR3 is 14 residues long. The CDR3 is CASSEGARVRPQHF. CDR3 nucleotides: TGTGCCAGCAGTGAAGGAGCCAGGGTACGACCCCAGCATTTT.

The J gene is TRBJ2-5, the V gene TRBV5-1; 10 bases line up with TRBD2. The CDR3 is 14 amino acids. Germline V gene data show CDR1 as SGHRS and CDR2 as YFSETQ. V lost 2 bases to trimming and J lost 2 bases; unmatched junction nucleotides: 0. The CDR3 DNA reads TGCGCCAGCAGCTTACTAGCGGGACAAGAGACCCAGTACTTC. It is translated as CASSLLAGQETQYF.